These 27 T cell receptor beta chains share one sample of origin, sequenced in a study of Graves' ophthalmopathy and Graves' hyperthyroidism. Amplifying from RNA transcripts, the study obtained TCR beta CDR3 regions. HTBI-primed first-round RT-PCR preceded second-round multiplex PCR. TCRdb passed the multiplex PCR reads through MiXCR, listing each CDR3 protein once. The sample consists of a few hundred thousand distinct CDR3 sequences, about 18% of them appearing once. What was sequenced was peripheral blood. These receptors all stem from an adult woman with stable Graves' hyperthyroidism.

This clonotype came up many times. V gene TRBV28 combines with J gene TRBJ2-7; TRBD1 or TRBD2 may be the D gene (6 bases each). V dropped 4 bases and J dropped 3 bases, with 19 bases sitting between them. CDR1 is MDHEN and CDR2 is SYDVKM in the germline V gene. The CDR3 spans 16 residues. The CDR3 DNA is TGTGCCAGCAGTTCCACTGGGGGCGCGACTAGCTACGAGCAGTACTTC. This translates into CASSSTGGATSYEQYF.

This clonotype showed up many times. J is TRBJ2-2 and V is TRBV5-1; TRBD1 matches at 7 bases. Trimming at V came to 1 base and at J to 0 bases, leaving 9 bases not matched to a gene. This CDR3 has 18 residues. Germline CDR1 is SGHRS and CDR2 is YFSETQ. Written as DNA, the CDR3 is TGCGCCAGCAGCTTGAGGGGCGGACAGGTCGCGAACACCGGGGAGCTGTTTTTT. Amino acids: CASSLRGGQVANTGELFF.

V is TRBV20-1 and J is TRBJ1-1; D might be TRBD1 (6 bases). The CDR3 runs 15 residues. Per the germline V gene, CDR1 is DFQATT and CDR2 is SNEGSKA (reference sequence). V lost 0 bases and J 3 bases, leaving 14 bases between the germline ends. CDR3 bases: TGCAGTGCTAGAGACCTACAGGGAAGGGACACTGAAGCTTTCTTT. Translated: CSARDLQGRDTEAFF.

V usage is TRBV29-1 and J usage is TRBJ1-2; D is unclear. This CDR3 region has 12 residues. Germline V gene data show CDR1 as SQVTM and CDR2 as ANQGSEA. Trimming took off 4 bases at V and 3 bases at J, with 9 bases between the two ends. As DNA, the CDR3 is TGCAGCGTTGGAGCGGCTTACTATGGCTACACCTTC. Its translation is CSVGAAYYGYTF.

The table lists this clonotype with a few counts. This chain uses TRBV11-2 with TRBJ2-4; D call uncertain. The CDR3 runs to 16 residues. Trimming left V 5 bases short and J 0 bases short, with 14 bases between. Per the germline V gene, CDR1 is SGHAT and CDR2 is FQNNGV. This chain's CDR3 is CASSPLPSLAKNIQYF. CDR3 bases: TGTGCCAGCAGCCCACTTCCCTCCCTAGCCAAAAACATTCAGTACTTC. Filled out from reference TRBV11-2 and TRBJ2-4, the complete variable domain reads EAGVAQSPRYKIIEKRQSVAFWCNPISGHATLYWYQQILGQGPKLLIQFQNNGVVDDSQLPKDRFSAERLKGVDSTLKIQPAKLEDSAVYLCASSPLPSLAKNIQYFGAGTRLSVL.

This clonotype was picked up many times. DNA for the CDR3: TGTGCCAGCAGTTACCCGTCGGGGACTGAAGCTTTCTTT. This translates into CASSYPSGTEAFF. The V call is TRBV6-2 or TRBV6-3, the J call TRBJ1-1; D unclear. V was clipped by 2 bases and J by 5 bases, with 9 bases between them. Germline lookup yields CDR1 MNHEY and CDR2 SVGEGT. This CDR3 has 13 residues.

This clonotype was found many times. This CDR3 is CATTGFSNQPQHF. The DNA for the CDR3 is TGTGCCACCACAGGGTTCAGCAATCAGCCCCAGCATTTT. The chain is built from TRBV6-2 or TRBV6-3 and TRBJ1-5; D is perhaps TRBD1 (6 bases). Trimming removed 10 bases from V and 1 base from J, with 11 bases in between. The CDR3 loop spans 13 amino acids. Per the germline V gene, CDR1 is MNHEY and CDR2 is SVGEGT.

This clonotype was seen more than once but under ten times. The rearrangement links TRBV2 to TRBJ2-7; TRBD1 aligns across 10 bases. The germline V gene encodes CDR1 SNHLY and CDR2 FYNNEI. This CDR3 comprises 13 residues. The V gene end was trimmed by 4 bases and the J gene end by 6 bases; junction bases not matched to a gene: 3. In nucleotides, the CDR3 is TGTGCCAGCAGTGGGGACAGGGGACGCGAGCAGTACTTC. Translation gives CASSGDRGREQYF.

In its sample, this clonotype was seen a few times. The V call is TRBV20-1, the J call TRBJ2-7; the D gene is possibly TRBD1 (5 bases). CDR3 size: 12 residues. Trimming pared 6 bases from V and 2 bases from J, leaving 11 bases between. Per the germline V gene, CDR1 is DFQATT and CDR2 is SNEGSKA (reference sequence). This CDR3 is CSADDSAYEQYF. CDR3 coding DNA: TGCAGTGCGGACGACAGCGCCTACGAGCAGTACTTC.

This clonotype has at least ten counts. V usage is TRBV29-1 and J usage is TRBJ2-6; D is perhaps TRBD2 (6 bases). The CDR3 loop spans 14 amino acids. Germline values: CDR1 SQVTM, CDR2 ANQGSEA. Trimming shortened V by 4 bases and J by 2 bases, and 9 bases separated the two germline ends. The CDR3 protein is CSVVGGTGANVLTF. CDR3 coding DNA: TGCAGCGTTGTTGGCGGGACTGGGGCCAACGTCCTGACTTTC.

Many counts were recorded for this clonotype. The CDR3 loop reads CASSLGPRLAGGTGELFF. The CDR3 nucleotides are TGTGCCAGCAGTTTGGGCCCCCGGCTAGCGGGGGGCACCGGGGAGCTGTTTTTT. The chain uses TRBV28 and TRBJ2-2; 11 nucleotides line up with TRBD2. The trim removed 3 bases at V and 4 bases at J, leaving 10 bases unmatched. CDR1 is MDHEN and CDR2 is SYDVKM in the germline V gene. The CDR3 loop spans 18 amino acids.

This clonotype occurred many times. The J gene is TRBJ2-7, the V gene TRBV20-1; TRBD1 agrees at 11 bases. Per germline, CDR1 DFQATT and CDR2 SNEGSKA (reference sequence). The CDR3 extends over 13 amino acids. V shed 4 bases and J 4 bases; nucleotides not matched to a gene: 3. CDR3 bases: TGCAGTGCTATAGGGGACAGGGGGTACGAGCAGTACTTC. Encoded protein: CSAIGDRGYEQYF.

In regard to this clonotype: Possible read error: a much larger clone is one base away. The chain recombines TRBV19 with TRBJ2-5, with a tentative D call TRBD2 (7 bases). The CDR3 has 15 residues. Trimming took off 4 bases at V and 1 base at J, with 13 bases between the two ends. Germline V lookup: CDR1 LNHDA, CDR2 SQIVND (reference sequence). The CDR3 sequence is CASSTWGGLQETQYF. In nucleotides, the CDR3 is TGTGCCAGTAGTACATGGGGGGGCCTCCAAGAGACCCAGTACTTC.

The table lists this clonotype with many counts. The J gene is TRBJ2-5, the V gene TRBV3-1; 8 nucleotides match TRBD2. The CDR3 extends over 15 amino acids. Germline V gives CDR1 LGHDT, CDR2 YNNKEL (reference sequence). Trimming at V came to 4 bases and at J to 4 bases, leaving 8 bases not matched to a gene. CDR3 sequence (DNA): TGTGCCAGCAGCCCCCCAATCGGGAGGGGAGAGACCCAGTACTTC. It is translated as CASSPPIGRGETQYF.

In its sample, this clonotype was seen a few times. The chain joins TRBV12-3 or TRBV12-4 to TRBJ2-3; maybe TRBD2 (6 bases). V was shortened by 4 bases and J by 1 base, with 9 bases between the two germline ends. The CDR3 has 14 amino acids. CDR3 region: CASSSAGRTDTQYF. The CDR3 nucleotides read TGTGCCAGCAGTTCCGCGGGACGCACAGATACGCAGTATTTT.

This sequence joins TRBV9 and TRBJ1-2; unclear D gene. Germline lookup yields CDR1 SGDLS and CDR2 YYNGEE. This CDR3 contains 16 residues. Trimming cost V 4 bases and J 1 base, with 17 bases left between them. The CDR3 loop is CASSPRLQGGNYGYTF. CDR3 sequence (DNA): TGTGCCAGCAGCCCTCGTCTCCAAGGAGGTAACTATGGCTACACCTTC.

The sample holds many counts of this clonotype. CDR3 sequence (DNA): TGTGCCAGCAGATCAGGGGTTACGAACACCGGGGAGCTGTTTTTT. This translates into CASRSGVTNTGELFF. This rearrangement joins TRBV7-9 to TRBJ2-2; tentative D call: TRBD1 (6 bases). Germline V CDR1 and CDR2: SEHNR, FQNEAQ (reference sequence). The CDR3 has 15 residues. Trimming shortened V by 6 bases and J by 0 bases, and 11 bases separated the two germline ends.

This clonotype has at least ten counts. This may be a read error: a much more frequent sequence differs by one nucleotide. The rearrangement uses TRBV11-2 and TRBJ1-6; D is uncertain. The CDR3 has 14 amino acids. The V gene's germline CDR1 is SGHAT and CDR2 FQNNGV. CDR3 in DNA: TGTGCCAGCAGCTTACGTGGGTACAATTCACACCTCCACTTT. Amino acids: CASSLRGYNSHLHF.

Notes on this clonotype: Since a much larger clone is just one base distant, this may be a read error. The V gene is TRBV24-1, the J gene TRBJ2-2; 9 nucleotides match TRBD2. The germline CDR1 and CDR2 sequences are KGHDR and SFDVKD. Trimming took 6 bases from V and 7 from J; bases not matched to a gene: 2. CDR3 length equals 13 residues. Here the CDR3 DNA reads TGTGCCACCAGTTCTAGCGGGGTCGGGGAGCTGTTTTTT. It yields the protein CATSSSGVGELFF.

This clonotype occurred many times. The chain couples TRBV12-3 or TRBV12-4 to TRBJ2-2; possibly TRBD1 for D (5 bases). V was pared by 3 bases and J by 7 bases, with 9 bases between. The CDR3 consists of 13 residues. The CDR3 region has the DNA TGTGCCAGCAGTTTCTTGCAGGGCGGGGAGCTGTTTTTT. This sequence encodes CASSFLQGGELFF.

The table lists this clonotype with many counts. CDR3 in DNA: TGTGCTAGTGGTTTGGTACTGGTCGGCAGCAACACTGAAGCTTTCTTT. It translates to CASGLVLVGSNTEAFF. V usage is TRBV12-5 and J usage is TRBJ1-1, with no clear D. Trimming cost V 0 bases and J 2 bases, with 13 bases left between them. This CDR3 is built from 16 residues. Germline CDR1 reads LGHNT; CDR2 reads FRNRAP.

This clonotype was found many times. The rearrangement joins TRBV24-1 to TRBJ1-3; no reliable D call. Trimming pared 9 bases from V and 0 bases from J, leaving 11 bases between. The CDR3 runs 14 residues. Germline values: CDR1 KGHDR, CDR2 SFDVKD. CDR3 sequence: CATAPGGSGNTIYF. The CDR3 coding sequence is TGTGCCACCGCGCCGGGCGGCTCTGGAAACACCATATATTTT.

This clonotype was observed many times. V gene TRBV5-1 combines with J gene TRBJ2-5, with 7 bases aligning to TRBD2. J gave up 1 base and V 6 bases, and 3 bases lay outside the gene matches. The CDR3 contains 13 residues. CDR1 is SGHRS and CDR2 is YFSETQ in the germline V gene. The CDR3 sequence is CASKASGQETQYF. In nucleotides, the CDR3 is TGCGCCAGCAAGGCTAGCGGCCAAGAGACCCAGTACTTC.

This clonotype was detected only a few times. A much larger clone lies a single base off, so this may be a read error. The V call is TRBV7-2, the J call TRBJ1-1; TRBD1 agrees at 7 bases. Germline assignment: CDR1 SGHTA and CDR2 FQGNSA. This CDR3 has 15 amino acids. CDR3 residues: CASSPSGQLNTEACF. As DNA, the CDR3 is TGTGCCAGCAGCCCGTCGGGACAGCTGAACACTGAAGCTTGCTTT.

There are many counts of this clonotype. The rearrangement uses TRBV12-3 or TRBV12-4 and TRBJ1-1; a possible D gene is TRBD1 (6 bases). The CDR3 has 16 amino acids. V was cut by 6 bases and J by 1 base, with 18 bases left in between. The CDR3 is CASRPQPGVSNTEAFF. Written as DNA, the CDR3 is TGTGCCAGCAGACCTCAACCAGGGGTATCGAACACTGAAGCTTTCTTT.

The chain has TRBV10-3 and TRBJ2-5; weak D call: TRBD2 (5 bases). CDR3 length: 13 amino acids. The ends were cut back, 0 bases at V and 13 bases at J, with 15 bases in the middle. Germline V gene data show CDR1 as ENHRY and CDR2 as SYGVKD. The DNA of the CDR3 is TGTGCCATCAGTGAGTCAGATGGACTCGAGCTGTACTTC. It specifies CAISESDGLELYF.

This clonotype was seen a handful of times. V and J are TRBV29-1 and TRBJ2-2; the match to TRBD2 covers 7 bases. Looked up from germline, CDR1 is SQVTM and CDR2 is ANQGSEA. J gave up 1 base and V 2 bases, and 1 base lay outside the gene matches. This CDR3 has 14 residues. The CDR3 DNA sequence: TGCAGCGTTGAAAAGCGGGGGAACACCGGGGAGCTGTTTTTT. The encoded protein is CSVEKRGNTGELFF.